Below, 17 T cell receptor beta chains from the same sample are listed, as sequenced in a study of cytomegalovirus exposure and HLA in healthy donors. The study ran its PCR with 60 Vbeta and 13 Jbeta primers. Produced via immunoSEQ multiplex PCR; TCRdb's table is partial and in-frame only. The sample includes around 180,000 clones, about 88% of them seen just once. The sequencing sample was made of PBMCs. Source of these receptors: a girl under three years old in good health and CMV-seronegative.

The V and J genes are TRBV7-9 and TRBJ1-2, with 8 bases identical to TRBD1. CDR3 size: 13 residues. Germline CDR1 is SEHNR and CDR2 is FQNEAQ (reference sequence). With V trimmed by 4 bases and J by 4 bases, 2 bases remained unmatched. The CDR3 loop is CASSSGGFYGYTF. The CDR3 DNA sequence: TGTGCCAGCAGCTCAGGGGGCTTCTATGGCTACACCTTC. Supplemented by reference TRBV7-9 and TRBJ1-2, the full variable domain reads DTGVSQNPRHKITKRGQNVTFRCDPISEHNRLYWYRQTLGQGPEFLTYFQNEAQLEKSRLLSDRFSAERPKGSFSTLEIQRTEQGDSAMYLCASSSGGFYGYTFGSGTRLTVV.

This sequence joins TRBV9 and TRBJ2-3; the match to TRBD2 covers 12 bases. Trimming cost V 4 bases and J 0 bases; bases outside gene matches: 6. The CDR3 extends over 17 amino acids. Germline-derived CDR1 and CDR2 are SGDLS and YYNGEE. CDR3 bases: TGTGCCAGCAGCTTGAGAGGACTAGCGGGGAGCACAGATACGCAGTATTTT. Protein product: CASSLRGLAGSTDTQYF.

The CDR3 DNA sequence: TGTGCCAGCAGCGTAGATGGCAGAAGCTCCTACAATGAGCAGTTCTTC. It is translated as CASSVDGRSSYNEQFF. The V gene is TRBV9, the J gene TRBJ2-1; D gene unclear. Germline CDR1 is SGDLS and CDR2 is YYNGEE. V was pared by 0 bases and J by 0 bases, with 10 bases between. There are 16 residues in the CDR3.

The rearrangement uses TRBV30 and TRBJ1-2, with TRBD1 identical over 7 bases. The ends lost 3 bases at V and 1 base at J; junction bases unmatched: 5. Germline CDR1 is GTSNPN and CDR2 is SVGIG (reference sequence). CDR3 length: 14 residues. CDR3 DNA: TGTGCCTGGAGGGACAGACAGGGTAACTATGGCTACACCTTC. It specifies CAWRDRQGNYGYTF.

The V call is TRBV10-2, the J call TRBJ2-2, with 8 bases that match TRBD2. The CDR3 consists of 14 residues. V lost 6 bases and J lost 3; bases outside the gene matches: 3. In germline, CDR1 is WSHSY, CDR2 SAAADI. This chain's CDR3 is CASSGGADTGELFF. CDR3 coding DNA: TGCGCCAGCAGCGGGGGGGCCGACACCGGGGAGCTGTTTTTT.

The chain uses TRBV7-3 and TRBJ2-6; the D gene is possibly TRBD2 (5 bases). The CDR3 sequence is 15 residues long. The germline gives CDR1 SGHTA, CDR2 FQGTGA. The germline V and J ends were trimmed by 3 bases and 2 bases, with 8 bases remaining between them. The CDR3 DNA is TGTGCCAGCAGCTTCAACGGGGCTGGGGCCAACGTCCTGACTTTC. The encoded protein is CASSFNGAGANVLTF.

As for this clone: At one of its ends the junction is not consistent with the germline gene, which may arise from a read error. The chain uses TRBV7-9 and TRBJ2-3; weak D call: TRBD1 (5 bases). The CDR3 runs 13 residues. Germline V gene data show CDR1 as SEHNR and CDR2 as FQNEAQ (reference sequence). CDR3 bases: TGTTCCAGCAGCTCTAGGGGCGCAGATACGCAGTATTTT. It translates to CSSSSRGADTQYF.

V usage is TRBV5-1 and J usage is TRBJ2-1; a possible D gene is TRBD1 (6 bases). V was shortened by 7 bases and J by 4 bases, with 12 bases between the two germline ends. The CDR3 has 13 amino acids. Germline CDR1 and CDR2: SGHRS and YFSETQ. CDR3 nucleotide sequence: TGCGCCAGCCGCTCTACAGGGTACAATGAGCAGTTCTTC. Translation: CASRSTGYNEQFF.

This chain joins TRBV29-1 and TRBJ1-2, with 8 positions matching TRBD1. The ends lost 4 bases at V and 4 bases at J; junction bases unmatched: 11. The germline gives CDR1 SQVTM, CDR2 ANQGSEA. The length of the CDR3 is 15 residues. The CDR3 DNA is TGCAGCGTTGGTCGACAGGGGCCACGACCCTATGGCTACACCTTC. This gives the protein CSVGRQGPRPYGYTF.

The chain links TRBV20-1 to TRBJ2-7; the D gene is possibly TRBD2 (5 bases). V shed 5 bases and J shed 0 bases, with 5 bases lying between them. The CDR3 sequence is 11 residues long. In germline, CDR1 is DFQATT, CDR2 SNEGSKA (reference sequence). Here the CDR3 reads CSAGLSYEQYF. In DNA, the CDR3 is TGCAGTGCTGGACTCTCCTACGAGCAGTACTTC.

The chain uses TRBV19 and TRBJ1-5, with TRBD1 identical over 8 bases. The CDR3 is 18 residues long. Germline V gene lookup returns CDR1 LNHDA and CDR2 SQIVND (reference sequence). Unmatched junction bases numbered 14, after V lost 7 bases and J lost 0 bases. CDR3 sequence: CASNPGQDLTYSNQPQHF. The DNA of the CDR3 is TGTGCCAGTAACCCGGGACAGGACCTTACCTATAGCAATCAGCCCCAGCATTTT. The whole variable domain, remainder taken from reference TRBV19 and TRBJ1-5, is DGGITQSPKYLFRKEGQNVTLSCEQNLNHDAMYWYRQDPGQGLRLIYYSQIVNDFQKGDIAEGYSVSREKKESFPLTVTSAQKNPTAFYLCASNPGQDLTYSNQPQHFGDGTRLSIL.

This clone was detected once. The chain carries TRBV4-1 and TRBJ1-1; D unresolved. This CDR3 is 13 amino acids long. CDR1 is MGHRA and CDR2 is YSYEKL in the germline V gene. V lost 3 bases to trimming and J lost 0 bases, with 5 bases between them. CDR3 residues: CASSHQMNTEAFF. In DNA form, the CDR3 reads TGCGCCAGCAGCCATCAGATGAACACTGAAGCTTTCTTT.

As for this clone: Other nucleotide sequences from this sample produce the same CDR3. The chain couples TRBV27 to TRBJ2-7; D not certain. CDR3 size: 13 residues. Germline-derived CDR1 and CDR2 are MNHEY and SMNVEV (reference sequence). Trimming removed 3 bases from V and 2 bases from J, with 8 bases in between. The CDR3 sequence is CASSLGRAYEQYF. For the CDR3, the DNA is TGTGCCAGCAGTTTGGGCAGAGCCTACGAGCAGTACTTC.

This rearrangement joins TRBV12-5 to TRBJ2-5; the D gene is possibly TRBD1 (5 bases). The V and J ends lost 0 bases and 0 bases respectively, with 20 bases between them. The CDR3 loop spans 19 amino acids. Germline V gene lookup returns CDR1 LGHNT and CDR2 FRNRAP. This CDR3 reads CASGLVPRQSPMYQETQYF. Here the CDR3 DNA reads TGTGCTAGTGGTTTGGTACCCCGACAGAGCCCAATGTACCAAGAGACCCAGTACTTC.

On this clone: Different DNA sequences within this sample yield the same CDR3. This chain links TRBV7-9 with TRBJ2-7; D perhaps matches TRBD1 (5 bases). Germline V lookup: CDR1 SEHNR, CDR2 FQNEAQ (reference sequence). V was shortened by 5 bases and J by 2 bases, with 10 bases between the two germline ends. This CDR3 is 13 amino acids long. The CDR3 reads CASSRDRPYEQYF. Written as DNA, the CDR3 is TGTGCCAGCAGCCGAGACAGACCCTACGAGCAGTACTTC.

The CDR3 nucleotides are TGTGCCAGCAGTTACGTAGGGGCTGCCCGCGGCTACACCTTC. This translates into CASSYVGAARGYTF. V is TRBV6-6 and J is TRBJ1-2; D is perhaps TRBD1 (5 bases). V was shortened by 2 bases and J by 8 bases, with 15 bases between the two germline ends. Germline loops: CDR1 MNHNY, CDR2 SVGAGI (reference sequence). This CDR3 region has 14 residues.

The V and J genes are TRBV29-1 and TRBJ2-3; D not resolved. The CDR3 has 15 residues. Trimming took off 4 bases at V and 1 base at J, with 15 bases between the two ends. The germline CDR1 and CDR2 sequences are SQVTM and ANQGSEA. The CDR3 DNA follows: TGCAGCGTTGGGTGGAGTTCCATCCGCACAGATACGCAGTATTTT. As protein: CSVGWSSIRTDTQYF.